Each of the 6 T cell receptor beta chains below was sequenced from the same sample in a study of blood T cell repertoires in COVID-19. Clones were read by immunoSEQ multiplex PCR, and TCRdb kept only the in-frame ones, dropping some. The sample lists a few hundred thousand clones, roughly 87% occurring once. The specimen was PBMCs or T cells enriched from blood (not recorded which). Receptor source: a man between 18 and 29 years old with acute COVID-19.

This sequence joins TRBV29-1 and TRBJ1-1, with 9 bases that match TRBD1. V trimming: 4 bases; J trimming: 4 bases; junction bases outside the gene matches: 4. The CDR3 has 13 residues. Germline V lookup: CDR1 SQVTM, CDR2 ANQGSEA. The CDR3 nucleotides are TGCAGCGTTGGGACAGGGGCGGGCACTGAAGCTTTCTTT. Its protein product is CSVGTGAGTEAFF.

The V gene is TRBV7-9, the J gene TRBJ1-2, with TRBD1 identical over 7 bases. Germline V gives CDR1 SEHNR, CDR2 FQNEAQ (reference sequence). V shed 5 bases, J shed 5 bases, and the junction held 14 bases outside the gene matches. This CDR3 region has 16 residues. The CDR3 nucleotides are TGTGCCAGCAGCCCTGAGACAGGGTCGTTTGATTATGGCTACACCTTC. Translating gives CASSPETGSFDYGYTF. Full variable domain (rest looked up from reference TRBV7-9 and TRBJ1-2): DTGVSQNPRHKITKRGQNVTFRCDPISEHNRLYWYRQTLGQGPEFLTYFQNEAQLEKSRLLSDRFSAERPKGSFSTLEIQRTEQGDSAMYLCASSPETGSFDYGYTFGSGTRLTVV.

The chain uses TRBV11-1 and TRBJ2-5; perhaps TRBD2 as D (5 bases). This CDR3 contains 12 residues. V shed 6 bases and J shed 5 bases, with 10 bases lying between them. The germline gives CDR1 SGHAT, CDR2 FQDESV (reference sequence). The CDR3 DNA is TGTGCCAGCAGTCCTTCGGGGGAGACCCAGTACTTC. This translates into CASSPSGETQYF.

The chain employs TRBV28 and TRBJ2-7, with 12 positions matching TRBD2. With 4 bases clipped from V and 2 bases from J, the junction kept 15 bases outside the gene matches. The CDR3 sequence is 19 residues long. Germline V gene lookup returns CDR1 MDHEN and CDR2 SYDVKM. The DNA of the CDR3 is TGTGCCAGCAGTTCTCCCCTGGGACTAGCGGGTTTTTTCACCTACGAGCAGTACTTC. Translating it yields CASSSPLGLAGFFTYEQYF.

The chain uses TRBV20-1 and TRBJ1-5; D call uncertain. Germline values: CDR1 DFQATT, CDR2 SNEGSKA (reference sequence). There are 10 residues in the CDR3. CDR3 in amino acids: CSLEGGPQHF. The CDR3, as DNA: TGCTCCTTAGAGGGCGGTCCCCAGCATTTT.

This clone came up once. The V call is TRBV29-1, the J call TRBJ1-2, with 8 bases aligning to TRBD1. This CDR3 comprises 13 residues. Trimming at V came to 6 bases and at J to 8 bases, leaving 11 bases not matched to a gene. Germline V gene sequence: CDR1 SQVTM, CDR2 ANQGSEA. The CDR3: CSVIEQGVEGYTF. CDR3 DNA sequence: TGCAGCGTCATCGAACAGGGGGTGGAAGGCTACACCTTC.